Following are 30 T cell receptor beta chains from one sample sequenced in a study of blood T cell repertoires in COVID-19. The data were produced by immunoSEQ multiplex PCR, yet TCRdb's version contains in-frame clones alone and is incomplete. The sample has hundreds of thousands of clones; almost 90% are singletons. The sequenced sample was PBMCs or T cells enriched from blood (not recorded which). These TCRs come from a woman aged 18-35 years with acute COVID-19.

This clone was picked up a small number of times. The rearrangement links TRBV10-3 to TRBJ1-3; 9 positions match TRBD1. The germline V gene has CDR1 ENHRY and CDR2 SYGVKD. This CDR3 region has 13 residues. V lost 7 bases, J lost 7 bases, and 5 bases stayed unmatched. CDR3 loop: CAITDRGWNTIYF. The CDR3 DNA reads TGTGCCATCACGGACAGGGGATGGAACACCATATATTTT.

The V gene is TRBV19, the J gene TRBJ1-1, with D perhaps matching TRBD1 (6 bases). The V gene lost 10 bases and the J gene lost 4 bases, with 19 bases spanning the gap. Germline V lookup: CDR1 LNHDA, CDR2 SQIVND (reference sequence). This CDR3 region has 14 residues. Written as DNA, the CDR3 is TGTGCCACCAGTGAGGACAGCGGAAGCACTGAAGCTTTCTTT. Protein product: CATSEDSGSTEAFF.

This clone was observed a handful of times. The chain is built from TRBV6-5 and TRBJ1-5; D unresolved. The V end lost 5 bases, the J end lost 0 bases, and 11 bases lay between the germline ends. Germline V gene data show CDR1 as MNHEY and CDR2 as SVGAGI. The CDR3 has 15 amino acids. In DNA, the CDR3 is TGTGCCAGCAGTAAAACAGACTATAGCAATCAGCCCCAGCATTTT. Amino acid sequence: CASSKTDYSNQPQHF.

This clone is a singleton in its sample. The chain is built from TRBV18 and TRBJ1-1, with 8 bases fitting TRBD1. V shed 6 bases and J 0 bases; nucleotides not matched to a gene: 6. The CDR3 totals 15 residues. CDR1 KGHSH and CDR2 LQKENI come from the germline V gene. CDR3 residues: CASSQTGVVNTEAFF. CDR3 sequence (DNA): TGTGCCAGCTCCCAGACAGGGGTCGTGAACACTGAAGCTTTCTTT.

This clone was counted once. The genes are TRBV11-2 and TRBJ2-7; TRBD2 is a possible D gene (6 bases). Trimming stripped 5 bases from V and 6 bases from J, with 14 bases between. CDR1 and CDR2 (germline): SGHAT, FQNNGV. The CDR3 is made up of 13 amino acids. For the CDR3, the DNA is TGTGCCAGCAGCCTACCGAGCGGGTTCGAGCAGTACTTC. Amino acids: CASSLPSGFEQYF.

This clone was seen only a few times. This chain connects TRBV7-6 to TRBJ1-2; 9 nucleotides line up with TRBD1. Germline loops: CDR1 SGHVS, CDR2 FNYEAQ. V was pared by 4 bases and J by 2 bases, with 5 bases of the junction left unmatched. The CDR3 is 15 residues long. The CDR3, as DNA: TGTGCCAGCAGCTCCTGGACAGGGGCGAACTATGGCTACACCTTC. This sequence encodes CASSSWTGANYGYTF.

The chain joins TRBV27 to TRBJ2-7; TRBD1 matches at 10 bases. The V segment lost 3 bases and the J segment 3 bases; nucleotides outside the gene matches: 14. The CDR3 totals 18 residues. CDR1 MNHEY and CDR2 SMNVEV come from the germline V gene (reference sequence). CDR3 amino acids: CASSFVGTGVLPIYEQYF. CDR3 sequence (DNA): TGTGCCAGCAGTTTCGTTGGGACAGGGGTTCTCCCCATCTACGAGCAGTACTTC.

Concerning this clone itself: Other nucleotide sequences in the sample specify the same CDR3. The V call is TRBV7-8, the J call TRBJ2-5, with D uncertain. The length of the CDR3 is 11 residues. The ends were cut back, 5 bases at V and 2 bases at J, with 3 bases in the middle. The V gene's germline CDR1 is SGHVS and CDR2 FQNEAQ. The CDR3 nucleotides read TGTGCCAGCAGCCCACAAGAGACCCAGTACTTC. Protein: CASSPQETQYF.

The gene calls are TRBV3-1 (or the pseudogene TRBV3-2) and TRBJ2-4; the D gene is possibly TRBD2 (6 bases). The ends were cut back, 2 bases at V and 9 bases at J, with 14 bases in the middle. CDR1 is LGHDT, CDR2 YNNKEL, per germline (reference sequence). CDR3 length: 14 amino acids. CDR3 protein: CASSQSFGGGIQYF. The CDR3 DNA reads as TGTGCCAGCAGCCAATCCTTCGGGGGAGGCATTCAGTACTTC.

The chain combines TRBV3-1 (or the pseudogene TRBV3-2) with TRBJ2-7, with TRBD2 identical over 7 bases. Per germline, CDR1 LGHDT and CDR2 YNNKEL (reference sequence). The V and J ends lost 1 base and 0 bases, in that order; junction bases with no gene match: 3. This CDR3 comprises 15 residues. CDR3 residues: CASSQVRGSSYEQYF. The CDR3, as DNA: TGTGCCAGCAGCCAAGTGCGGGGGAGCTCCTACGAGCAGTACTTC.

The sample holds one count of this clone. The J gene is TRBJ1-5, the V gene TRBV19, with 10 bases fitting TRBD1. Trimming took 7 bases from V and 6 from J; bases not matched to a gene: 6. Germline V gene data show CDR1 as LNHDA and CDR2 as SQIVND (reference sequence). This CDR3 is built from 14 residues. The CDR3 region has the DNA TGTGCCAGTACGGGACAGGGGAAGGGTCAGCCCCAGCATTTT. This gives the protein CASTGQGKGQPQHF.

This chain connects TRBV2 to TRBJ1-5, with TRBD1 identical over 7 bases. Germline CDR1 reads SNHLY; CDR2 reads FYNNEI. This CDR3 region has 15 residues. J gave up 3 bases and V 6 bases, and 8 bases lay outside the gene matches. The CDR3 spells CASRGRDSPNQPQHF. Here the CDR3 DNA reads TGTGCCAGCAGAGGCCGGGACAGTCCCAATCAGCCCCAGCATTTT. Full variable domain (remainder filled in from reference TRBV2 and TRBJ1-5): EPEVTQTPSHQVTQMGQEVILRCVPISNHLYFYWYRQILGQKVEFLVSFYNNEISEKSEIFDDQFSVERPDGSNFTLKIRSTKLEDSAMYFCASRGRDSPNQPQHFGDGTRLSIL.

CDR3 residues: CATAISPLQTNTEAFF. In nucleotides, the CDR3 is TGTGCCACCGCGATTTCCCCACTCCAAACGAACACTGAAGCTTTCTTT. The chain links TRBV6-6 to TRBJ1-1; D is undetermined. The V gene's germline CDR1 is MNHNY and CDR2 SVGAGI (reference sequence). The CDR3 is 16 amino acids. V was clipped by 10 bases and J by 1 base, with 22 bases between them.

The V gene is TRBV19, the J gene TRBJ2-1, with 7 positions matching TRBD1. The trim removed 5 bases at V and 4 bases at J, leaving 8 bases unmatched. The CDR3 spans 15 residues. The germline gives CDR1 LNHDA, CDR2 SQIVND (reference sequence). CDR3 sequence: CASSLDRAGYNEQFF. The DNA of the CDR3 is TGTGCCAGTAGTCTCGACAGGGCGGGTTACAATGAGCAGTTCTTC.

The chain couples TRBV10-3 to TRBJ2-5; 7 bases fit TRBD2. Unmatched junction bases numbered 11, after V lost 5 bases and J lost 5 bases. The CDR3 is 15 amino acids. Germline CDR1 ENHRY, CDR2 SYGVKD. The CDR3 here is CAISPGRGVGETQYF. In DNA, the CDR3 is TGTGCCATCAGTCCGGGGAGGGGAGTTGGGGAGACCCAGTACTTC.

About this clone: Additional DNA sequences in this sample encode the identical CDR3. This chain links TRBV9 with TRBJ2-1; D is unresolved. Trimming left V 0 bases short and J 1 base short, with 5 bases between. This CDR3 has 14 residues. The V gene's germline CDR1 is SGDLS and CDR2 YYNGEE. The CDR3 loop is CASSVVSSYNEQFF. The CDR3 coding sequence is TGTGCCAGCAGCGTAGTCTCTTCCTACAATGAGCAGTTCTTC.

CDR3 nucleotide sequence: TGTGCCAGCAGTTTATTGGTCACGGGAAATGAAAAACTGTTTTTT. Its translation: CASSLLVTGNEKLFF. The chain has TRBV28 and TRBJ1-4, with unresolved D. The CDR3 spans 15 residues. Germline V CDR1 and CDR2: MDHEN, SYDVKM. V gave up 1 base and J gave up 5 bases, with 11 bases separating them.

V gene TRBV28 combines with J gene TRBJ1-5; possible D gene TRBD1, 5 bases. CDR3 length: 14 amino acids. Trimming cost V 5 bases and J 2 bases, with 10 bases left between them. Germline V gives CDR1 MDHEN, CDR2 SYDVKM. The CDR3: CASSRDFGNQPQHF. The CDR3 DNA follows: TGTGCCAGCAGTCGGGACTTCGGCAATCAGCCCCAGCATTTT. The complete variable domain, with remaining parts taken from reference TRBV28 and TRBJ1-5, reads DVKVTQSSRYLVKRTGEKVFLECVQDMDHENMFWYRQDPGLGLRLIYFSYDVKMKEKGDIPEGYSVSREKKERFSLILESASTNQTSMYLCASSRDFGNQPQHFGDGTRLSIL.

The rearrangement joins TRBV28 to TRBJ1-1, with D maybe TRBD1 (5 bases). The CDR3 spans 14 residues. V lost 6 bases and J lost 3, with 14 bases in between. Germline V gives CDR1 MDHEN, CDR2 SYDVKM. CDR3 DNA: TGTGCCAGCAGGGAACACAGGACCTACACTGAAGCTTTCTTT. It encodes CASREHRTYTEAFF.

V and J are TRBV4-2 and TRBJ2-7, with 9 bases identical to TRBD1. The CDR3 is 15 amino acids. Looked up from germline, CDR1 is LGHNA and CDR2 is YNFKEQ. V was clipped by 3 bases and J by 2 bases; unmatched bases: 5. In DNA, the CDR3 is TGTGCCAGCAGCCACTTTCGGGACAGGGCCTACGAGCAGTACTTC. Amino acids: CASSHFRDRAYEQYF.

V usage is TRBV4-2 and J usage is TRBJ2-1; 14 bases agree with TRBD2. V was pared by 1 base and J by 1 base, with 3 bases of the junction left unmatched. In germline, CDR1 is LGHNA, CDR2 YNFKEQ. The CDR3 spans 18 residues. CDR3 nucleotides: TGTGCCAGCAGCCAAGGACTAGCGGGAGGGGAGTCCTACAATGAGCAGTTCTTC. This sequence encodes CASSQGLAGGESYNEQFF.

The chain couples TRBV7-9 to TRBJ1-2, with 7 bases lining up with TRBD1. The CDR3 loop spans 14 amino acids. Germline CDR1 SEHNR, CDR2 FQNEAQ (reference sequence). Trimming cost V 7 bases and J 8 bases; bases outside gene matches: 13. The CDR3 sequence is CASTLLEGAGGYTF. The CDR3 coding sequence is TGTGCCAGCACCCTACTAGAGGGGGCAGGGGGCTACACCTTC.

The chain recombines TRBV6-2 or TRBV6-3 with TRBJ2-1; 12 bases map to TRBD2. The V gene end was trimmed by 5 bases and the J gene end by 9 bases; junction bases not matched to a gene: 8. CDR1 and CDR2 from the germline V gene are MNHEY and SVGEGT. CDR3 size: 15 residues. CDR3 amino acids: CASSKSGLAGGEQFF. The CDR3 DNA reads as TGTGCCAGCAGTAAATCGGGACTAGCGGGCGGTGAGCAGTTCTTC.

The V call is TRBV5-1, the J call TRBJ2-7; TRBD2 aligns across 11 bases. Germline CDR1 reads SGHRS; CDR2 reads YFSETQ. The V segment lost 2 bases and the J segment 2 bases; nucleotides outside the gene matches: 3. The CDR3 has 15 residues. This chain's CDR3 is CASSFLAGGTYEQYF. CDR3 in DNA: TGCGCCAGCAGCTTTCTAGCGGGAGGTACCTACGAGCAGTACTTC.

In this sample, this clone turned up once. The chain is built from TRBV20-1 and TRBJ2-7; D is uncertain. V lost 3 bases and J lost 4, with 10 bases in between. CDR3 length: 12 residues. Germline loops: CDR1 DFQATT, CDR2 SNEGSKA (reference sequence). The CDR3 region has the DNA TGCAGTGCTAGTCTAGTAGAGTACGAGCAGTACTTC. As protein: CSASLVEYEQYF.

The chain employs TRBV2 and TRBJ2-7; 9 bases fit TRBD1. The CDR3 is 17 residues long. The V gene's germline CDR1 is SNHLY and CDR2 FYNNEI. With 5 bases clipped from V and 5 bases from J, the junction kept 16 bases outside the gene matches. The CDR3 sequence is CASSPWDRVGLKDEQYF. The CDR3 DNA is TGTGCCAGCAGTCCATGGGACAGGGTAGGGTTGAAGGACGAGCAGTACTTC. The full variable domain, rest sourced from reference TRBV2 and TRBJ2-7, is EPEVTQTPSHQVTQMGQEVILRCVPISNHLYFYWYRQILGQKVEFLVSFYNNEISEKSEIFDDQFSVERPDGSNFTLKIRSTKLEDSAMYFCASSPWDRVGLKDEQYFGPGTRLTVT.

The chain employs TRBV27 and TRBJ2-1; the D gene is possibly TRBD2 (5 bases). The V and J ends lost 3 bases and 5 bases respectively, with 17 bases between them. The CDR3 runs 16 residues. Looked up from germline, CDR1 is MNHEY and CDR2 is SMNVEV (reference sequence). CDR3: CASSFSGTTGNNEQFF. The DNA of the CDR3 is TGTGCCAGCAGTTTCTCGGGTACCACGGGGAACAATGAGCAGTTCTTC.

This clone was counted only a few times. This sequence joins TRBV5-1 and TRBJ2-7, with D perhaps TRBD1 (6 bases). The CDR3 runs 13 residues. Trimming cost V 4 bases and J 4 bases, with 12 bases left between them. Germline loops: CDR1 SGHRS, CDR2 YFSETQ. As DNA, the CDR3 is TGCGCCAGCAGCACCCGGGACAAATACGAGCAGTACTTC. Translated: CASSTRDKYEQYF. The entire variable domain, with the rest obtained from reference TRBV5-1 and TRBJ2-7, is as follows: KAGVTQTPRYLIKTRGQQVTLSCSPISGHRSVSWYQQTPGQGLQFLFEYFSETQRNKGNFPGRFSGRQFSNSRSEMNVSTLELGDSALYLCASSTRDKYEQYFGPGTRLTVT.

This clone was recorded once. The rearrangement joins TRBV15 to TRBJ2-1; no definite D call. The V gene lost 1 base and the J gene lost 4 bases, with 14 bases spanning the gap. The CDR3 is 16 residues long. Germline V gene sequence: CDR1 LNHNV, CDR2 YYDKDF (reference sequence). In nucleotides, the CDR3 is TGTGCCACCAGCAGAGGTAGCTCGAGACTTTACAATGAGCAGTTCTTC. Translating gives CATSRGSSRLYNEQFF.

This chain connects TRBV5-4 to TRBJ1-1; the match to TRBD1 covers 8 bases. The CDR3 covers 14 residues. Germline V gene sequence: CDR1 SGHNT, CDR2 YYREEE (reference sequence). Trimming at V came to 4 bases and at J to 4 bases, leaving 6 bases not matched to a gene. The CDR3 protein is CASSVDRDGTEAFF. In DNA, the CDR3 is TGTGCCAGCAGCGTGGACAGGGACGGCACTGAAGCTTTCTTT.